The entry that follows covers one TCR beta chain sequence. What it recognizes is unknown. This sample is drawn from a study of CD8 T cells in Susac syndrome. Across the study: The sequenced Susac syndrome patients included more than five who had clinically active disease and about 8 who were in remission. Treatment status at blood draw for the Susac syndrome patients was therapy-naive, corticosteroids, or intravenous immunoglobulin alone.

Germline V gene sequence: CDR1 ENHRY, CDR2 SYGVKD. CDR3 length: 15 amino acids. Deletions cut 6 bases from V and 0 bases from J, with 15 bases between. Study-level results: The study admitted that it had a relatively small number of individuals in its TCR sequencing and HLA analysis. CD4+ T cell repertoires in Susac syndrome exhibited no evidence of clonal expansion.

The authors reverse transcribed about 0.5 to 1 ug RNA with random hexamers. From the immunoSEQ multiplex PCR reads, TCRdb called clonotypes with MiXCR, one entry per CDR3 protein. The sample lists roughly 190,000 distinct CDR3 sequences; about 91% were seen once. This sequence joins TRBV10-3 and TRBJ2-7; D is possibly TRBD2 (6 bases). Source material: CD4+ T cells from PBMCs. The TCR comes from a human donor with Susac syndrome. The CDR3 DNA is TGTGCCATCAGCCCCCTTGGGGGGAACTCCTACGAGCAGTACTTC. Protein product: CAISPLGGNSYEQYF.